These T cell receptor beta chains were read from a single sample in a study of naive CD8 T cells in extremely preterm neonates. Using immunoSEQ multiplex PCR, the repertoire was profiled, and TCRdb retains in-frame clones only, with some absent. The sample has 4,000 to 6,000 clones; roughly 98% are singletons. The sequenced sample consisted of naive CD8+ T cells from blood. The receptors were gathered from a human donor in good health. CDR3s include the opening cysteine and the closing phenylalanine or tryptophan. A D gene is named only where the DNA matches it firmly. Clone size is given for some rows only: seen once, a few or many times, or a class if the clone is expanded.

d_gene | abundance | j_gene | v_gene | CDR3nt | CDR3aa
. | . | TRBJ1-2 | TRBV27 | TGTGCCAGCAGTTCACCCGGGGAGGGCTACACCTTC | CASSSPGEGYTF
. | . | TRBJ2-1 | TRBV7-3 | TGTGCCAGCAGCTTATCACCGGGATCATACAATGAGCAGTTCTTC | CASSLSPGSYNEQFF
. | . | TRBJ1-5 | TRBV4-3 | TGCGCCAGCAGCCAAGAGGACAGTATCAATCAGCCCCAGCATTTT | CASSQEDSINQPQHF
. | . | TRBJ2-5 | TRBV7-9 | TGTGCCAGCAGCTTGGACAAAGAGACCCAGTACTTC | CASSLDKETQYF
TRBD1 | . | TRBJ2-7 | TRBV5-1 | TGCGCCAGCAAGCCGGGACAGGGGTCCTACGAGCAGTACTTC | CASKPGQGSYEQYF
TRBD2 | . | TRBJ2-5 | TRBV4-3 | TGCGCCAGCAGCCAAGAAGTTAGCGGGAGACGGGAGACCCAGTACTTC | CASSQEVSGRRETQYF
TRBD1 | . | TRBJ1-4 | TRBV4-1 | TGCGCCAGCAGCCAGACAGGGTCCGTACCAACTAATGAAAAACTGTTTTTT | CASSQTGSVPTNEKLFF
TRBD2 | . | TRBJ2-1 | TRBV7-9 | TGTGCCAGCAGCTTGGGACTAGCGGGAGCCCATGAGCAGTTCTTC | CASSLGLAGAHEQFF
. | . | TRBJ1-5 | TRBV7-9 | TGTGCCAGCAGCCGGGGGTTTGAATATAGCAATCAGCCCCAGCATTTT | CASSRGFEYSNQPQHF
TRBD2 | . | TRBJ2-1 | TRBV28 | TGTGCCAGCAGTTTTGACGGACTAGCGGACCACAATGAGCAGTTCTTC | CASSFDGLADHNEQFF
. | . | TRBJ1-2 | TRBV28 | TGTGCCTCGAGTACCCCTCGACAGGATGGCTACACCTTC | CASSTPRQDGYTF
TRBD2 | . | TRBJ2-1 | TRBV9 | TGTGCCAGCAGCGTAGATCGGGTAGCGGGAGGTTGGGGGAATGAGCAGTTCTTC | CASSVDRVAGGWGNEQFF
. | once | TRBJ2-7 | TRBV11-3 | TGTGCCAGCAGCGCGGACTCTATCGGCTACGAGCAGTACTTC | CASSADSIGYEQYF
TRBD1 | once | TRBJ1-2 | TRBV9 | TGTGCCAGCAGCGGAGTCTCTGACAGGGGATCATCTAACTATGGCTACACCTTC | CASSGVSDRGSSNYGYTF
. | . | TRBJ1-1 | TRBV29-1 | TGCAGCGTCCGAGGAGGGACGTCCCCTGAAGCTTTCTTT | CSVRGGTSPEAFF
TRBD1 | . | TRBJ2-5 | TRBV7-9 | TGTGCCAGCAGCTTATGGGACAGGGAAGAGACCCAGTACTTC | CASSLWDREETQYF
TRBD2 | . | TRBJ2-7 | TRBV5-6 | TGTGCCAGCAGACATAGCGGGAGGGCCTTCGACGAGCAGTACTTC | CASRHSGRAFDEQYF
TRBD2 | . | TRBJ2-7 | TRBV7-6 | TGTGCCAGCAGCCGTAAGCGGGAGGGTGGGTCCTACGAGCAGTACTTC | CASSRKREGGSYEQYF
TRBD1 | . | TRBJ1-1 | TRBV4-1 | TGCGCCAGCAGCACACCATCTGGGACAGGGAACACTGAAGCTTTCTTT | CASSTPSGTGNTEAFF
. | . | TRBJ1-5 | TRBV7-2 | TGTGCCAGCAGCGCGGGGCGGAGGCAGCCCCAGCATTTT | CASSAGRRQPQHF
. | . | TRBJ2-4 | TRBV6-5 | TGTGCCAGCAGTTCAGGTAGCGCTGGCATTCAGTACTTC | CASSSGSAGIQYF
. | . | TRBJ1-1 | TRBV10-1 | TGCGCCAGCAGTGAGTCGCGAGTGGCGGACACTGAAGCTTTCTTT | CASSESRVADTEAFF
. | . | TRBJ2-1 | TRBV7-6 | TGTGCCAGCAGCTTAGCGGTAGATCCAGGAGGGGATTCCTACAATGAGCAGTTCTTC | CASSLAVDPGGDSYNEQFF
TRBD1 | . | TRBJ1-5 | TRBV6-6 | TGTGCCAGCAGAGCCCGGGGACAGGGGGGCAATCAGCCCCAGCATTTT | CASRARGQGGNQPQHF
TRBD1 | . | TRBJ2-7 | TRBV7-6 | TGTGCCAGCAGCGCCGGGACAGGGATCTACGAGCAGTACTTC | CASSAGTGIYEQYF
. | . | TRBJ2-4 | TRBV14 | TGTGCCAGCAGCCAAGAGGTAGGTACAGGAATAATAGCCAAAAACATTCAGTACTTC | CASSQEVGTGIIAKNIQYF
TRBD2 | . | TRBJ2-5 | TRBV28 | TGTGCCAGCAGCTTCCTAGCGGGAGAGGGTGAGACCCAGTACTTC | CASSFLAGEGETQYF